The 28 T cell receptor beta chains in this list originate from one sample, sequenced in a study of control samples from healthy donors and cancer patients. Profiled with immunoSEQ multiplex PCR; TCRdb holds only in-frame clones, not every one. The sample lists about 120,000 clones, roughly 91% occurring once. The sample comprised PBMCs. These receptors were obtained from a man aged 45 to 65 with head and neck cancer.

V usage is TRBV7-9 and J usage is TRBJ1-6; D unclear. The V end lost 1 base, the J end lost 4 bases, and 5 bases lay between the germline ends. CDR3 length: 14 amino acids. Germline V CDR1 and CDR2: SEHNR, FQNEAQ (reference sequence). The CDR3 loop reads CASSLGGYNSPLHF. The DNA of the CDR3 is TGTGCCAGCAGCTTAGGGGGATATAATTCACCCCTCCACTTT.

This clone came up once. This sequence joins TRBV7-2 and TRBJ2-2; D is undetermined. This CDR3 comprises 12 residues. V gave up 3 bases and J gave up 8 bases, with 7 bases separating them. Germline V CDR1 and CDR2: SGHTA, FQGNSA. The chain's CDR3 is CASSFGWGELFF. For the CDR3, the DNA is TGTGCCAGCAGCTTTGGATGGGGGGAGCTGTTTTTT.

The V gene is TRBV5-1, the J gene TRBJ2-3; 8 bases fit TRBD1. J lost 1 base, V lost 2 bases, and 3 bases had no gene match. From germline, CDR1 is SGHRS and CDR2 YFSETQ. This CDR3 has 15 residues. CDR3 nucleotide sequence: TGCGCCAGCAGCTTCCAGGGGGCGGGCACAGATACGCAGTATTTT. It translates to CASSFQGAGTDTQYF.

The CDR3 region is CASYRAGNTIYF. The CDR3 DNA is TGTGCCAGTTACAGGGCTGGAAACACCATATATTTT. The V call is TRBV6-5, the J call TRBJ1-3, with D possibly being TRBD1 (6 bases). Germline CDR1 is MNHEY and CDR2 is SVGAGI. This CDR3 comprises 12 residues. Trimming took 9 bases from V and 2 from J, leaving 8 bases between them.

The V gene is TRBV6-2 or TRBV6-3, the J gene TRBJ1-2; D not resolved. The V and J ends lost 5 bases and 8 bases respectively, with 18 bases between them. The germline gives CDR1 MNHEY, CDR2 SVGEGT. CDR3 length: 14 residues. CDR3 sequence (DNA): TGTGCCAGCAGTCACCCGACCCGGTTTCGCGGCTACACCTTC. Translated: CASSHPTRFRGYTF.

This chain links TRBV3-1 (or the pseudogene TRBV3-2) with TRBJ2-1; 13 bases align to TRBD2. V shed 4 bases and J 6 bases; nucleotides not matched to a gene: 9. Germline loops: CDR1 LGHDT, CDR2 YNNKEL (reference sequence). The CDR3 is made up of 17 amino acids. CDR3 DNA sequence: TGTGCCAGCAGCCGGAGGTTTGGGACTAGCGGGGTCAATGAGCAGTTCTTC. It translates to CASSRRFGTSGVNEQFF.

CDR3 nucleotide sequence: TGTGCCAGCAGCGCCTGGATGGGTTCCTACGAGCAGTACTTC. Protein: CASSAWMGSYEQYF. This chain joins TRBV11-2 and TRBJ2-7, with D hard to call. Deletions cut 5 bases from V and 1 base from J, with 12 bases between. The CDR3 spans 14 residues. The germline CDR1 and CDR2 sequences are SGHAT and FQNNGV.

The CDR3 sequence is CASSLLAGSSTDTQYF. The CDR3 DNA sequence: TGCGCCAGCAGCTTGCTAGCAGGGTCTAGCACAGATACGCAGTATTTT. The chain couples TRBV5-1 to TRBJ2-3; D is perhaps TRBD1 or TRBD2 (5 bases each). This CDR3 has 16 residues. The germline gives CDR1 SGHRS, CDR2 YFSETQ. Trimming removed 1 base from V and 0 bases from J, with 12 bases in between.

The chain is built from TRBV6-2 or TRBV6-3 and TRBJ2-7; no definite D call. V was trimmed by 2 bases and J by 2 bases, leaving 10 bases between them. The CDR3 is 14 residues long. Germline V gene data show CDR1 as MNHEY and CDR2 as SVGEGT. CDR3 nucleotide sequence: TGTGCCAGCAGTTACGTTGGCCCCGCCTACGAGCAGTACTTC. It translates to CASSYVGPAYEQYF.

Only one count was recorded for this clone. Written as DNA, the CDR3 is TGTGCCAGCAGTCCGGGCCTGGCGGGTGGCTACACCTTC. It codes for CASSPGLAGGYTF. The chain joins TRBV6-5 to TRBJ1-2; no clear D gene. The CDR3 totals 13 residues. Deletions cut 5 bases from V and 7 bases from J, with 14 bases between. The germline V gene has CDR1 MNHEY and CDR2 SVGAGI.

The genes are TRBV6-5 and TRBJ1-4, with 9 bases identical to TRBD1. Germline trimming cut 2 bases from V and 6 bases from J; bases unmatched to any gene: 4. This CDR3 has 15 residues. Per the germline V gene, CDR1 is MNHEY and CDR2 is SVGAGI. The CDR3 DNA follows: TGTGCCAGCAGTTACGAAGGGACAGGGTATGAAAAACTGTTTTTT. Translating it yields CASSYEGTGYEKLFF.

This chain joins TRBV6-2 or TRBV6-3 and TRBJ2-7; tentative D call: TRBD1 (5 bases). Trimming pared 4 bases from V and 2 bases from J, leaving 15 bases between. The CDR3 runs to 15 residues. Per the germline V gene, CDR1 is MNHEY and CDR2 is SVGEGT. The CDR3 region has the DNA TGTGCCAGCAGTTCTCCCTCCAGGGCGGCCTACGAGCAGTACTTC. It specifies CASSSPSRAAYEQYF.

The table lists this clone with a count of one. This chain joins TRBV18 and TRBJ2-3; tentatively, D is TRBD1 or TRBD2 (6 bases each). The CDR3 is 15 amino acids. The germline V and J ends were trimmed by 6 bases and 2 bases, with 15 bases remaining between them. Germline V gene lookup returns CDR1 KGHSH and CDR2 LQKENI. DNA for the CDR3: TGTGCCAGCTCGGGCGGGACAACCCACACAGATACGCAGTATTTT. As protein: CASSGGTTHTDTQYF. The full variable domain, its missing parts supplied by reference TRBV18 and TRBJ2-3, is NAGVMQNPRHLVRRRGQEARLRCSPMKGHSHVYWYRQLPEEGLKFMVYLQKENIIDESGMPKERFSAEFPKEGPSILRIQQVVRGDSAAYFCASSGGTTHTDTQYFGPGTRLTVL.

J is TRBJ1-4 and V is TRBV4-1; the match to TRBD1 covers 10 bases. The CDR3 has 17 residues. Germline V gene sequence: CDR1 MGHRA, CDR2 YSYEKL. Losses at the gene ends were 2 bases for V and 11 bases for J; bases not matched to a gene: 14. The CDR3 sequence is CASSQPLGTGDLRKLFF. DNA of the CDR3: TGCGCCAGCAGCCAACCCTTGGGGACAGGGGATCTCCGGAAACTGTTTTTT.

The sample holds one count of this clone. This chain connects TRBV5-1 to TRBJ2-2, with D maybe TRBD1 (7 bases). The germline gives CDR1 SGHRS, CDR2 YFSETQ. This CDR3 is 13 amino acids long. V lost 3 bases and J lost 6, with 9 bases in between. In nucleotides, the CDR3 is TGCGCCAGCAGCTCCAGGGGGGCCGGGGAGCTGTTTTTT. It translates to CASSSRGAGELFF.

The chain uses TRBV7-9 and TRBJ2-7; D possibly uses TRBD1 or TRBD2 (6 bases each). This CDR3 is built from 14 residues. V was trimmed by 2 bases and J by 3 bases, leaving 11 bases between them. The germline V gene has CDR1 SEHNR and CDR2 FQNEAQ (reference sequence). CDR3 nucleotide sequence: TGTGCCAGCAGCTTATCGGGGGCCGGCTACGAGCAGTACTTC. The encoded protein is CASSLSGAGYEQYF.

The CDR3 sequence: CASSLEPGPRDTQYF. The DNA of the CDR3 is TGTGCCAGCAGCTTAGAGCCGGGACCTCGGGATACGCAGTATTTT. The chain uses TRBV7-2 and TRBJ2-3; D is possibly TRBD1 or TRBD2 (5 bases each). The CDR3 spans 15 residues. Germline CDR1 SGHTA, CDR2 FQGNSA. The V end was cut by 1 base, the J end by 6 bases, with 14 bases between.

This rearrangement joins TRBV5-1 to TRBJ2-2; D may be TRBD2 (6 bases). CDR1 is SGHRS and CDR2 is YFSETQ in the germline V gene. This CDR3 contains 16 residues. Trimming cost V 0 bases and J 4 bases, with 13 bases left between them. CDR3 in amino acids: CASSLGPSVGTGELFF. As DNA, the CDR3 is TGCGCCAGCAGCTTGGGTCCTAGCGTGGGCACCGGGGAGCTGTTTTTT. The full variable domain, with the rest looked up from reference TRBV5-1 and TRBJ2-2, is KAGVTQTPRYLIKTRGQQVTLSCSPISGHRSVSWYQQTPGQGLQFLFEYFSETQRNKGNFPGRFSGRQFSNSRSEMNVSTLELGDSALYLCASSLGPSVGTGELFFGEGSRLTVL.

The chain recombines TRBV7-8 with TRBJ2-4, with D perhaps TRBD1 (5 bases). Germline V lookup: CDR1 SGHVS, CDR2 FQNEAQ. V was trimmed by 5 bases and J by 3 bases, leaving 11 bases between them. This CDR3 is built from 14 residues. Written as DNA, the CDR3 is TGTGCCAGCAGCCCCGGACACTACAAAAACATTCAGTACTTC. Its translation: CASSPGHYKNIQYF.

This sequence joins TRBV11-2 and TRBJ2-5; D is possibly TRBD1 (6 bases). CDR3 length: 14 amino acids. Per the germline V gene, CDR1 is SGHAT and CDR2 is FQNNGV. Trimming left V 1 base short and J 5 bases short, with 11 bases between. The CDR3 nucleotides are TGTGCCAGCAGCTTAGTCCCAGGGGCGGAGACCCAGTACTTC. It translates to CASSLVPGAETQYF.

DNA of the CDR3: TGTGCCAGCACCCGGGGGAATGGAAACACCATATATTTT. Protein: CASTRGNGNTIYF. The chain couples TRBV7-2 to TRBJ1-3; D is possibly TRBD1 (5 bases). The CDR3 extends over 13 amino acids. V lost 7 bases to trimming and J lost 3 bases, with 10 bases between them. Germline loops: CDR1 SGHTA, CDR2 FQGNSA.

The DNA for the CDR3 is TGTGCCAGCAGGCCAGCAGGGTCCCTCGAGCAGTACTTC. This sequence encodes CASRPAGSLEQYF. V is TRBV7-2 and J is TRBJ2-7, with a possible D match to TRBD1 (5 bases). The V and J ends lost 6 bases and 6 bases respectively, with 15 bases between them. CDR1 and CDR2 (germline): SGHTA, FQGNSA. The CDR3 extends over 13 amino acids. The full variable domain, rest sourced from reference TRBV7-2 and TRBJ2-7, is GAGVSQSPSNKVTEKGKDVELRCDPISGHTALYWYRQSLGQGLEFLIYFQGNSAPDKSGLPSDRFSAERTGGSVSTLTIQRTQQEDSAVYLCASRPAGSLEQYFGPGTRLTVT.

The V gene is TRBV11-1, the J gene TRBJ1-6, with D tentatively TRBD1 (5 bases). From germline, CDR1 is SGHAT and CDR2 FQDESV (reference sequence). CDR3 length: 16 amino acids. V was pared by 3 bases and J by 7 bases, with 16 bases between. CDR3 DNA sequence: TGTGCCAGCAGCTTCAACGACAAGGGGACCAATTCACCCCTCCACTTT. Protein sequence: CASSFNDKGTNSPLHF.

The sample holds one count of this clone. The chain uses TRBV3-1 (or the pseudogene TRBV3-2) and TRBJ2-7, with a possible D match to TRBD2 (5 bases). This CDR3 spans 12 amino acids. The V end lost 5 bases, the J end lost 3 bases, and 8 bases lay between the germline ends. Germline-derived CDR1 and CDR2 are LGHDT and YNNKEL (reference sequence). The CDR3 nucleotides are TGTGCCAGCAGCGCTCGGGGCTACGAGCAGTACTTC. Translating it yields CASSARGYEQYF.

V gene TRBV28 combines with J gene TRBJ1-1; no clear D. Germline loops: CDR1 MDHEN, CDR2 SYDVKM. V lost 3 bases and J lost 7, with 9 bases in between. This CDR3 comprises 12 residues. The CDR3 reads CASSLQQSEAFF. In DNA form, the CDR3 reads TGTGCCAGCAGTTTGCAACAGAGTGAAGCTTTCTTT.

V and J are TRBV5-5 and TRBJ2-5; D remains ambiguous. Germline V gene lookup returns CDR1 SGHKS and CDR2 YYEKEE (reference sequence). The CDR3 extends over 13 amino acids. Trimming removed 4 bases at V and 5 bases at J, with 12 bases between. This chain's CDR3 is CASSTGVGETQYF. CDR3 in DNA: TGTGCCAGCAGCACGGGCGTCGGGGAGACCCAGTACTTC.

The V call is TRBV3-1 (or the pseudogene TRBV3-2), the J call TRBJ1-2; no reliable D call. The CDR3 is made up of 11 amino acids. The germline gives CDR1 LGHDT, CDR2 YNNKEL (reference sequence). V lost 0 bases and J lost 7, with 3 bases in between. Here the CDR3 DNA reads TGTGCCAGCAGCCAAGATGGTGGCTACACCTTC. Protein: CASSQDGGYTF.

V is TRBV2 and J is TRBJ2-7, with D uncertain. Trimming shortened V by 4 bases and J by 0 bases, and 10 bases separated the two germline ends. CDR3 length: 14 residues. Per germline, CDR1 SNHLY and CDR2 FYNNEI. The chain's CDR3 is CASSVQTLSYEQYF. DNA of the CDR3: TGTGCCAGCAGTGTGCAGACACTCTCCTACGAGCAGTACTTC.